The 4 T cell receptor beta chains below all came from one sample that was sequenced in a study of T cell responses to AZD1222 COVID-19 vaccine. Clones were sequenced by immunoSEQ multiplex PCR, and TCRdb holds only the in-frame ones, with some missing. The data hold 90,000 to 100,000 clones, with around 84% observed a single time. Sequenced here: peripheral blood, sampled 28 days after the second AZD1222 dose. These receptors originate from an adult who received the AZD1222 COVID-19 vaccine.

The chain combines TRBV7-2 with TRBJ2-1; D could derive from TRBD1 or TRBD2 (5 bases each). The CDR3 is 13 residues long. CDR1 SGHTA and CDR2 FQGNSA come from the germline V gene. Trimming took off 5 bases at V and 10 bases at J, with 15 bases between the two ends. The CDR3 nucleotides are TGTGCCAGCAGCGGGACCCTACTCCGGGAGCAGTTCTTC. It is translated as CASSGTLLREQFF.

CDR3 region: CASSYSRANEKLFF. Here the CDR3 DNA reads TGTGCCAGCAGTTACTCGAGGGCGAATGAAAAACTGTTTTTT. The chain combines TRBV6-5 with TRBJ1-4; no definite D call. V shed 0 bases and J shed 5 bases, with 7 bases lying between them. The CDR3 is made up of 14 amino acids. Germline CDR1 and CDR2: MNHEY and SVGAGI.

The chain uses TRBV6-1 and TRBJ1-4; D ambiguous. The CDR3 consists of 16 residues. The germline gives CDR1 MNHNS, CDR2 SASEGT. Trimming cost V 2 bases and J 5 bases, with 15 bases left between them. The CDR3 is CASSENLGRGNEKLFF. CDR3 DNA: TGTGCCAGCAGTGAAAATCTCGGGAGAGGAAATGAAAAACTGTTTTTT.

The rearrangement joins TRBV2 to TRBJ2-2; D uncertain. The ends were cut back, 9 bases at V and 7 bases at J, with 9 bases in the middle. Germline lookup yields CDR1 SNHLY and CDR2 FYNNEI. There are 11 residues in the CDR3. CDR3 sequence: CASYEVGELFF. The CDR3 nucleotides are TGTGCCAGTTATGAGGTCGGGGAGCTGTTTTTT.